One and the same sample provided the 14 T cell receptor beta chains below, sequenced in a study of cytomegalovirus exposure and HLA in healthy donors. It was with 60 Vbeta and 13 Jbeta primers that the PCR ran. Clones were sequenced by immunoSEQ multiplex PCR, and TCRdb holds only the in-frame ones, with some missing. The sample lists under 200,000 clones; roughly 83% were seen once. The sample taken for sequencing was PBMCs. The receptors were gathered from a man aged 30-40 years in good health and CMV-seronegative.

CDR3 region: CASSLVRTGTYGELFF. The CDR3 nucleotides read TGTGCCAGCAGCTTAGTTCGGACAGGGACTTACGGGGAGCTGTTTTTT. The V gene is TRBV11-2, the J gene TRBJ2-2; 8 bases align to TRBD1. The CDR3 loop spans 16 amino acids. Germline lookup yields CDR1 SGHAT and CDR2 FQNNGV. The V segment lost 1 base and the J segment 7 bases; nucleotides outside the gene matches: 8. The variable domain in full, with the rest retrieved from reference TRBV11-2 and TRBJ2-2, is EAGVAQSPRYKIIEKRQSVAFWCNPISGHATLYWYQQILGQGPKLLIQFQNNGVVDDSQLPKDRFSAERLKGVDSTLKIQPAKLEDSAVYLCASSLVRTGTYGELFFGEGSRLTVL.

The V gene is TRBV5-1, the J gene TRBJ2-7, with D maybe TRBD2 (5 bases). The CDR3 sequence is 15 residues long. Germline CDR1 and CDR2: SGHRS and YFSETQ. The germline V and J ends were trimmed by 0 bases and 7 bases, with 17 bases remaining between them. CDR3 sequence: CASSLAGNTFVEQYF. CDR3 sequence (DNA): TGCGCCAGCAGCTTGGCCGGGAATACGTTTGTAGAGCAGTACTTC.

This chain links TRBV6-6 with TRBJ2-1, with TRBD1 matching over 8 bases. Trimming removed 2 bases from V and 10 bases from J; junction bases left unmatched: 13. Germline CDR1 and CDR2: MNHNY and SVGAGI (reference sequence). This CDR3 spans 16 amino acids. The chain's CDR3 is CASSYPNLQGEIEQFF. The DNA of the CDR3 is TGTGCCAGCAGTTACCCGAACTTACAGGGGGAAATAGAGCAGTTCTTC.

The CDR3 sequence is CASSAGQAINEKLFF. The CDR3 DNA reads as TGTGCCAGCAGTGCCGGACAGGCAATTAATGAAAAACTGTTTTTT. This chain joins TRBV7-9 and TRBJ1-4, with 7 bases that match TRBD1. J was trimmed by 4 bases and V by 6 bases; bases with no gene match: 8. This CDR3 has 15 amino acids. Germline CDR1 reads SEHNR; CDR2 reads FQNEAQ (reference sequence).

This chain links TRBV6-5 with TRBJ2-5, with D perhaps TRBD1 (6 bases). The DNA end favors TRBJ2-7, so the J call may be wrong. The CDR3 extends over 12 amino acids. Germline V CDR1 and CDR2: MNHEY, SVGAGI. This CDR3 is CANNSRGYEQYF. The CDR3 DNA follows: TGTGCCAACAATTCCAGGGGCTACGAGCAGTACTTC.

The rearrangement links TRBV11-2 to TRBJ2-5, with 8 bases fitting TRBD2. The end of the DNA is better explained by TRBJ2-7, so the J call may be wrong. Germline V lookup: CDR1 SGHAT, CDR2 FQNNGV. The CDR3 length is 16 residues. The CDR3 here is CASSLYGGGFLYEQYF. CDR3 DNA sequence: TGTGCCAGCAGCCTGTACGGCGGGGGGTTTCTCTACGAGCAGTACTTC.

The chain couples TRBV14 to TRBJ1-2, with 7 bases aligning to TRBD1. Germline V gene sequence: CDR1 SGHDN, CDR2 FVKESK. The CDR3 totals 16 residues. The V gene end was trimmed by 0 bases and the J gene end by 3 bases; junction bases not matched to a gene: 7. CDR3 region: CASSQERGGYDYGYTF. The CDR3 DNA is TGTGCCAGCAGCCAAGAAAGAGGGGGCTACGACTATGGCTACACCTTC.

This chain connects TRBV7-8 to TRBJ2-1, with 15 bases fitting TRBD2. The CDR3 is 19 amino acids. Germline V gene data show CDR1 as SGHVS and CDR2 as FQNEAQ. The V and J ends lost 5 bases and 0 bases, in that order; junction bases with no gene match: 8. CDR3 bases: TGTGCCAGCAGCATGGGACTAGCGGGGGGCCCGAGCTCCTACAATGAGCAGTTCTTC. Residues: CASSMGLAGGPSSYNEQFF.

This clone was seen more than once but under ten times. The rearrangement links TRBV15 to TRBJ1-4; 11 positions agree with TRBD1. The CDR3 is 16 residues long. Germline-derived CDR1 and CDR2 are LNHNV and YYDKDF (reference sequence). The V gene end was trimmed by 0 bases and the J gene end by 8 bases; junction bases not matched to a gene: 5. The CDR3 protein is CATSRDTGTGGEKLFF. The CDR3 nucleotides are TGTGCCACCAGCAGAGATACCGGGACAGGGGGGGAAAAACTGTTTTTT.

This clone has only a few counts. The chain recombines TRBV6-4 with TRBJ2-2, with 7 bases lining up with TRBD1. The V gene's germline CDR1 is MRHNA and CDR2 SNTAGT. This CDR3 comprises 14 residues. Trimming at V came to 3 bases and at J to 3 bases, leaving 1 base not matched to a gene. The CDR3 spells CASSETGDTGELFF. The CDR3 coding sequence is TGTGCCAGCAGTGAAACAGGGGACACCGGGGAGCTGTTTTTT.

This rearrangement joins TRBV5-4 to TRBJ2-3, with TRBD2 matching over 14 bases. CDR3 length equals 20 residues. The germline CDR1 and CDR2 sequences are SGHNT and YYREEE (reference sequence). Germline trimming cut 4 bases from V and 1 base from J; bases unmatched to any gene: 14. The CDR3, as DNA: TGTGCCAGCAGCGGAACGACTAGCGGGGGGGCATCAGGTCGCACAGATACGCAGTATTTT. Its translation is CASSGTTSGGASGRTDTQYF.

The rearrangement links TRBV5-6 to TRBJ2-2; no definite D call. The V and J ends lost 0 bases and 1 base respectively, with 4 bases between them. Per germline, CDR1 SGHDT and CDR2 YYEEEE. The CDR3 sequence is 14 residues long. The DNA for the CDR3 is TGTGCCAGCAGCTTGGGGCAGAACACCGGGGAGCTGTTTTTT. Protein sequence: CASSLGQNTGELFF. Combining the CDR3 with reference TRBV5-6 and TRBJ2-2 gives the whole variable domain DAGVTQSPTHLIKTRGQQVTLRCSPKSGHDTVSWYQQALGQGPQFIFQYYEEEERQRGNFPDRFSGHQFPNYSSELNVNALLLGDSALYLCASSLGQNTGELFFGEGSRLTVL.

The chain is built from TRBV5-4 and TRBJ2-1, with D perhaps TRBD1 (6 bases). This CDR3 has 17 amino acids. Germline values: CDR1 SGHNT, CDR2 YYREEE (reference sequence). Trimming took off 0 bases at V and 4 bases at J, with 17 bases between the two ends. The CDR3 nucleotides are TGTGCCAGCAGCTTGGGTAGTTTACAGGGCGGATACAATGAGCAGTTCTTC. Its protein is CASSLGSLQGGYNEQFF.

The CDR3 bases are TGTGCCAGCAGCCCCTGGGGAGGGTCCCATCACGAGCAGTACTTC. Amino acids: CASSPWGGSHHEQYF. The rearrangement uses TRBV28 and TRBJ2-7, with 7 bases aligning to TRBD2. Germline lookup yields CDR1 MDHEN and CDR2 SYDVKM. The CDR3 length is 15 residues. Trimming cost V 6 bases and J 5 bases; bases outside gene matches: 13. Combining the CDR3 with reference TRBV28 and TRBJ2-7 gives the whole variable domain DVKVTQSSRYLVKRTGEKVFLECVQDMDHENMFWYRQDPGLGLRLIYFSYDVKMKEKGDIPEGYSVSREKKERFSLILESASTNQTSMYLCASSPWGGSHHEQYFGPGTRLTVT.